Listed below are T cell receptor beta chains from one sample, sequenced in a study of T cells after yellow fever vaccination. TCRdb re-called the 5' RACE reads with MiXCR, one entry per CDR3 protein. Of about 400,000 distinct CDR3 sequences in the sample, about 6% were seen once. Sequences were derived from PBMCs, sampled 5 days after the yellow fever booster vaccination. These receptors came from a man younger than 40 who received the YFV17D yellow fever vaccine. CDR3s include the opening cysteine and the closing phenylalanine or tryptophan. The D gene is left open where the match is weak. The size entry is marked missing in some rows and otherwise reads once, few, many or a size class.

d_call: TRBD2; j_call: TRBJ2-7; clone_size: few; v_call: TRBV7-2; cdr3_aa: CASRSKAGGPNEQYF; cdr3_nt: TGTGCCAGCAGATCAAAAGCGGGAGGGCCCAACGAGCAGTACTTC
d_call: NA; j_call: TRBJ1-1; clone_size: many; v_call: TRBV7-9; cdr3_aa: CASSPPGTWGTEAFF; cdr3_nt: TGTGCCAGCAGCCCGCCCGGTACTTGGGGCACTGAAGCTTTCTTT
d_call: NA; j_call: TRBJ2-7; clone_size: few; v_call: TRBV12-3/TRBV12-4; cdr3_aa: CASRPGHRYEQYF; cdr3_nt: TGTGCCAGCAGACCGGGACATCGCTACGAGCAGTACTTC
d_call: TRBD2; j_call: TRBJ2-7; clone_size: NA; v_call: TRBV4-3; cdr3_aa: CASSQDGLAGVNEQYF; cdr3_nt: TGCGCCAGCAGCCAAGATGGACTAGCGGGAGTTAACGAGCAGTACTTC
d_call: TRBD2; j_call: TRBJ2-1; clone_size: many; v_call: TRBV20-1; cdr3_aa: CSASGTSYNEQFF; cdr3_nt: TGCAGTGCTTCCGGGACTAGCTACAATGAGCAGTTCTTC
d_call: NA; j_call: TRBJ2-7; clone_size: many; v_call: TRBV5-1; cdr3_aa: CASSLERLGASWEQYF; cdr3_nt: TGCGCCAGCAGCTTGGAGAGGCTTGGGGCTAGTTGGGAGCAGTACTTC
d_call: NA; j_call: TRBJ2-3; clone_size: few; v_call: TRBV20-1; cdr3_aa: CGAPGLTDTQYF; cdr3_nt: TGCGGTGCCCCTGGCCTTACAGATACGCAGTATTTT
d_call: NA; j_call: TRBJ2-1; clone_size: NA; v_call: TRBV29-1; cdr3_aa: CSVVKGGRNYNEQFF; cdr3_nt: TGCAGCGTTGTCAAGGGAGGCCGAAATTACAATGAGCAGTTCTTC
d_call: NA; j_call: TRBJ2-1; clone_size: few; v_call: TRBV20-1; cdr3_aa: CSGYFQYNEQFF; cdr3_nt: TGCAGTGGGTACTTCCAATACAATGAGCAGTTCTTC
d_call: NA; j_call: TRBJ2-5; clone_size: few; v_call: TRBV6-2/TRBV6-3; cdr3_aa: CASSPGDRGFQETQYF; cdr3_nt: TGTGCCAGCAGCCCAGGGGACCGCGGATTCCAAGAGACCCAGTACTTC
d_call: TRBD1; j_call: TRBJ2-7; clone_size: few; v_call: TRBV7-2; cdr3_aa: CASSLGDSSSYEQYF; cdr3_nt: TGTGCCAGCAGCTTAGGGGACAGTTCCTCCTACGAGCAGTACTTC
d_call: NA; j_call: TRBJ2-6; clone_size: few; v_call: TRBV11-1; cdr3_aa: CASSLGRDHSLGANVLTF; cdr3_nt: TGTGCCAGCAGCTTAGGACGGGACCACTCTTTGGGGGCCAACGTCCTGACTTTC
d_call: NA; j_call: TRBJ2-5; clone_size: few; v_call: TRBV18; cdr3_aa: CASSTDLETQYF; cdr3_nt: TGTGCCAGCTCAACGGACCTGGAGACCCAGTACTTC
d_call: NA; j_call: TRBJ1-5; clone_size: many; v_call: TRBV12-5; cdr3_aa: CASGLAGEPQHF; cdr3_nt: TGTGCTAGTGGTTTGGCCGGGGAGCCCCAGCATTTT
d_call: NA; j_call: TRBJ2-3; clone_size: NA; v_call: TRBV11-2; cdr3_aa: CASSPRRDTDTQYF; cdr3_nt: TGTGCCAGCAGCCCCCGTCGGGACACAGATACGCAGTATTTT
d_call: NA; j_call: TRBJ2-7; clone_size: many; v_call: TRBV20-1; cdr3_aa: CSARDYGRQNYEQYF; cdr3_nt: TGCAGTGCTAGAGATTACGGCCGCCAAAACTACGAGCAGTACTTC
d_call: NA; j_call: TRBJ2-2; clone_size: few; v_call: TRBV18; cdr3_aa: CASSHTTGSGNTGELFF; cdr3_nt: TGTGCCAGCTCACATACGACTGGGAGCGGTAACACCGGGGAGCTGTTTTTT
d_call: NA; j_call: TRBJ2-2; clone_size: few; v_call: TRBV15; cdr3_aa: CATSSAPGRNTGELFF; cdr3_nt: TGTGCCACCAGCAGCGCGCCCGGACGGAACACCGGGGAGCTGTTTTTT
d_call: TRBD2; j_call: TRBJ2-3; clone_size: NA; v_call: TRBV29-1; cdr3_aa: CSALGGARTDTQYF; cdr3_nt: TGCAGCGCGCTGGGAGGGGCCCGCACAGATACGCAGTATTTT
d_call: TRBD2; j_call: TRBJ2-7; clone_size: few; v_call: TRBV18; cdr3_aa: CASSGTSGNQGYEQYF; cdr3_nt: TGTGCCAGCTCCGGCACTAGCGGAAATCAAGGCTACGAGCAGTACTTC
d_call: NA; j_call: TRBJ2-6; clone_size: NA; v_call: TRBV19; cdr3_aa: CASTPLGLGGANVLTF; cdr3_nt: TGTGCCAGTACCCCCTTGGGGCTAGGTGGGGCCAACGTCCTGACTTTC
d_call: NA; j_call: TRBJ2-7; clone_size: many; v_call: TRBV7-2; cdr3_aa: CASSPGQNYEQYF; cdr3_nt: TGTGCCAGCAGCCCGGGACAAAACTACGAGCAGTACTTC
d_call: NA; j_call: TRBJ2-1; clone_size: NA; v_call: TRBV7-2; cdr3_aa: CASSSDGSISRNEQFF; cdr3_nt: TGTGCCAGCAGCTCAGACGGCAGTATCTCTCGCAATGAGCAGTTCTTC
d_call: TRBD1; j_call: TRBJ2-2; clone_size: NA; v_call: TRBV2; cdr3_aa: CASIGQGNTGELFF; cdr3_nt: TGTGCCAGCATCGGACAGGGGAACACCGGGGAGCTGTTTTTT
d_call: NA; j_call: TRBJ2-7; clone_size: NA; v_call: TRBV6-5; cdr3_aa: CASSYSQSRSSYEQYF; cdr3_nt: TGTGCCAGCAGTTACTCGCAGTCAAGGAGCTCCTACGAGCAGTACTTC
d_call: NA; j_call: TRBJ2-5; clone_size: few; v_call: TRBV3-1; cdr3_aa: CASSQMTGEGETQYF; cdr3_nt: TGTGCCAGCAGCCAAATGACAGGGGAGGGAGAGACCCAGTACTTC
d_call: TRBD1; j_call: TRBJ2-7; clone_size: NA; v_call: TRBV10-3; cdr3_aa: CPSGQDAEQYF; cdr3_nt: TGTCCTTCCGGACAGGACGCCGAGCAGTACTTC
d_call: TRBD2; j_call: TRBJ2-5; clone_size: NA; v_call: TRBV5-4; cdr3_aa: CASSLEWREQETQYF; cdr3_nt: TGTGCCAGCAGCTTGGAGTGGCGGGAGCAAGAGACCCAGTACTTC
d_call: NA; j_call: TRBJ1-6; clone_size: NA; v_call: TRBV19; cdr3_aa: CASSPMDSPLHF; cdr3_nt: TGTGCCAGCAGCCCCATGGATTCACCCCTCCACTTT
d_call: TRBD2; j_call: TRBJ2-1; clone_size: few; v_call: TRBV5-4; cdr3_aa: CASGIAGYNEQFF; cdr3_nt: TGTGCCAGCGGAATAGCGGGATACAATGAGCAGTTCTTC
d_call: TRBD2; j_call: TRBJ2-1; clone_size: many; v_call: TRBV7-2; cdr3_aa: CASSSGTSGSDEQFF; cdr3_nt: TGTGCCAGCAGCTCCGGGACTAGCGGGAGCGATGAGCAGTTCTTC